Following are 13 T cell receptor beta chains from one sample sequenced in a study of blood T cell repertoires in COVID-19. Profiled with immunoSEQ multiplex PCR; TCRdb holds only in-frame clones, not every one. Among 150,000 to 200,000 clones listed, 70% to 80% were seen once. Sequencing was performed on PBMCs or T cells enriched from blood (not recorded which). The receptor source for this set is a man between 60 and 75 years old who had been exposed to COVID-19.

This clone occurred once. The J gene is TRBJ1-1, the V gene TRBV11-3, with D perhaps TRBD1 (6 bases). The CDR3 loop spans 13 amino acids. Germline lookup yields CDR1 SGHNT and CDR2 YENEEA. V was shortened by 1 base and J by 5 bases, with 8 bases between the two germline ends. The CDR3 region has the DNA TGTGCCAGCAGCTTAGTCCAGGGGACTGAAGCTTTCTTT. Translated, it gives CASSLVQGTEAFF. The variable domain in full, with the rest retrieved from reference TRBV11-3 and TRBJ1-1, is EAGVVQSPRYKIIEKKQPVAFWCNPISGHNTLYWYLQNLGQGPELLIRYENEEAVDDSQLPKDRFSAERLKGVDSTLKIQPAELGDSAVYLCASSLVQGTEAFFGQGTRLTVV.

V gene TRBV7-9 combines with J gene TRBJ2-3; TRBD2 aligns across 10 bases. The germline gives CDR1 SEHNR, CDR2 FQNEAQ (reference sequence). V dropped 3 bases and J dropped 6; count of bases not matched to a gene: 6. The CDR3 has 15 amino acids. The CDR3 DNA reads TGTGCCAGCAGCTTCCAAGCGGGAGGGTGGGATACGCAGTATTTT. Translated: CASSFQAGGWDTQYF.

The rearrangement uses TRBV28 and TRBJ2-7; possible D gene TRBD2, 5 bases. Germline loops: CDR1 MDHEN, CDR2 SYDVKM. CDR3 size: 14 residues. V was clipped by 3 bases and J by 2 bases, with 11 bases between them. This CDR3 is CASSLGGGPYEQYF. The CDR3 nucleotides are TGTGCCAGCAGTTTGGGCGGAGGACCCTACGAGCAGTACTTC.

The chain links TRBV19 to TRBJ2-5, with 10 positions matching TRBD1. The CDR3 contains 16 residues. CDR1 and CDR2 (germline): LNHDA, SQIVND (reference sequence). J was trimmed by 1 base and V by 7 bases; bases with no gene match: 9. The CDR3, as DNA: TGTGCCAGTACGAGGACAGGGGGTAGCCTCCAAGAGACCCAGTACTTC. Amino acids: CASTRTGGSLQETQYF.

The DNA of the CDR3 is TGTGCCACCAGCGTGGGACACTCGAGCCAAGAGACCCAGTACTTC. Protein: CATSVGHSSQETQYF. This rearrangement joins TRBV24-1 to TRBJ2-5, with D perhaps matching TRBD1 (6 bases). Trimming removed 7 bases from V and 1 base from J, with 15 bases in between. Germline CDR1 KGHDR, CDR2 SFDVKD. The CDR3 has 15 residues.

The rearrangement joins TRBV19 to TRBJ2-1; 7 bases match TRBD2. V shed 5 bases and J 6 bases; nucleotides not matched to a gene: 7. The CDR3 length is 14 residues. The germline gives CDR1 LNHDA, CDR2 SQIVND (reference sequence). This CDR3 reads CASSREAGGNEQFF. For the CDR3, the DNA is TGTGCCAGTAGTCGGGAGGCCGGGGGCAATGAGCAGTTCTTC.

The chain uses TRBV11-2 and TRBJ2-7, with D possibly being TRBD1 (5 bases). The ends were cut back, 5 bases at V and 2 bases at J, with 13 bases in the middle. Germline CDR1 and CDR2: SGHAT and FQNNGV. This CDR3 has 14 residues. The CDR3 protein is CASSPRQGPYEQYF. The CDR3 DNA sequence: TGTGCCAGCAGCCCCCGGCAGGGCCCCTACGAGCAGTACTTC.

The CDR3 nucleotides are TGTGCCACCAGTGACCCACAGAATTTCTATGGCTACACCTTC. It translates to CATSDPQNFYGYTF. This chain uses TRBV24-1 with TRBJ1-2; no definite D call. Germline V gene data show CDR1 as KGHDR and CDR2 as SFDVKD. The length of the CDR3 is 14 residues. The V gene lost 4 bases and the J gene lost 4 bases, with 12 bases spanning the gap.

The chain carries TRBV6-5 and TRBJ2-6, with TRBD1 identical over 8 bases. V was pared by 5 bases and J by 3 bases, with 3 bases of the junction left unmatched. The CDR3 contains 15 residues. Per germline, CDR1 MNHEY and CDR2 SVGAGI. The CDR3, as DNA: TGTGCCAGCAGTACCAGGGGGCTTGGGGCCAACGTCCTGACTTTC. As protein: CASSTRGLGANVLTF.

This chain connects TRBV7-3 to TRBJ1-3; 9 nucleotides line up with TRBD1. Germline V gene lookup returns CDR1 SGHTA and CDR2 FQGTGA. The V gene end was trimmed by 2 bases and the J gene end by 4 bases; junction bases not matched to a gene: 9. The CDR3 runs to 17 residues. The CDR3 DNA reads TGTGCCAGCAGCTTATACGGACAGGGGATTACAGGAAACACCATATATTTT. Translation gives CASSLYGQGITGNTIYF.

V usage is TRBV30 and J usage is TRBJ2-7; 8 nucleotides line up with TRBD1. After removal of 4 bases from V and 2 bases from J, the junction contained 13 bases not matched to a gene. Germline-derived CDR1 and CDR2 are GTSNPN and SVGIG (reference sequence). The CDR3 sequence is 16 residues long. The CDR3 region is CAWKSAGQVPTYEQYF. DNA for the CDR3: TGTGCCTGGAAAAGCGCGGGACAGGTCCCTACCTACGAGCAGTACTTC.

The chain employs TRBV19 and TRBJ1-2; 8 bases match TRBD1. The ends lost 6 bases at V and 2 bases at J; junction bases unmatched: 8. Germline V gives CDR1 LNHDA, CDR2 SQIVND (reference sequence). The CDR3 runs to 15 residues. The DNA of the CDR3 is TGTGCCAGTAGCCAAGACAGACAGGGGAACTATGGCTACACCTTC. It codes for CASSQDRQGNYGYTF.

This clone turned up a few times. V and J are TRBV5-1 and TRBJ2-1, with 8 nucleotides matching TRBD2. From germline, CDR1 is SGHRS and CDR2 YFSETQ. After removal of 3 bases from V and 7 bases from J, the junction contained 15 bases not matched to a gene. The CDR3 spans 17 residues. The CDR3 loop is CASSSSFPGLVGNEQFF. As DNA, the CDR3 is TGCGCCAGCAGCTCCTCTTTCCCGGGACTAGTGGGTAATGAGCAGTTCTTC.